This T cell receptor beta chain was identified in a study of blood T cell repertoires in COVID-19. Across the whole study: The United States, Italy and Spain supplied acute and convalescent COVID-19 samples. Sources were T cells, B-cell-depleted T cells, or PBMCs; the material itself was cDNA or gDNA.

Authors' analysis steps: Amplification with reference gene primers provided the estimates of nucleated cell counts. This table comes from immunoSEQ multiplex PCR, and its TCRdb copy is limited to in-frame clones, with some not included. Clonal size and the V and J genes are those of that table, whereas D and trimming came from the DNA. The sample yields 350,000 to 400,000 clones, roughly 90% seen once. During active infection, Seattle patients enrolled and were then monitored through disease. CDR1 and CDR2 (germline): MDHEN, SYDVKM. The V gene lost 5 bases and the J gene lost 5 bases, with 16 bases spanning the gap. The CDR3 contains 14 residues.

The chain couples TRBV28 to TRBJ2-7, with D unclear. This clonotype originated in a young woman with COVID-19, enrolled during active disease. The source material was peripheral blood. CDR3 coding DNA: TGTGCCAGCAGTCCCCCGTCCCATTCAGACGAGCAGTACTTC. It encodes CASSPPSHSDEQYF. The complete variable domain, with remaining parts taken from reference TRBV28 and TRBJ2-7, reads DVKVTQSSRYLVKRTGEKVFLECVQDMDHENMFWYRQDPGLGLRLIYFSYDVKMKEKGDIPEGYSVSREKKERFSLILESASTNQTSMYLCASSPPSHSDEQYFGPGTRLTVT.